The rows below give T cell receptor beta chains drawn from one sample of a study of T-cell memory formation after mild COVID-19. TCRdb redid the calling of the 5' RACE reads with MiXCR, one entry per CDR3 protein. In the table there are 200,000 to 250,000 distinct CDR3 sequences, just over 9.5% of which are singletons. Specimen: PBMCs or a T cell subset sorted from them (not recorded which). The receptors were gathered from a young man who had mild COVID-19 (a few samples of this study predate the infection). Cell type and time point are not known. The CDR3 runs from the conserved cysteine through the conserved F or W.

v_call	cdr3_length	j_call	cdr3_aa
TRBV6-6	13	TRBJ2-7	CASSYSGEYEQYF
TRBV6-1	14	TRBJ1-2	CASSEWEPNYGYTF
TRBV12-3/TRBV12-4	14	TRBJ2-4	CASSLGGERNIQYF
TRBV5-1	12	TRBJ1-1	CASRDGFTEAFF
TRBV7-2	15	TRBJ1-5	CASSLGGAEPGPQHF
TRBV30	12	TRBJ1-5	CAWSSATEPQHF
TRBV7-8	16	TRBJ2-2	CASSTASVPNTGELFF
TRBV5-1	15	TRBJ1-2	CASSRQGDDNYGYTF
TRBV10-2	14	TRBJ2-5	CASRVFGGGETQYF
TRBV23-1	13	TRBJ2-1	CASSARQPSEQFF
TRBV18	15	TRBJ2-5	CASSQGPRGRETQYF
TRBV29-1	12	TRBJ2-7	CSVGRDSYEQYF
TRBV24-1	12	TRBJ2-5	CATGGEGATQYF
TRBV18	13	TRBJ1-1	CASSLTENTEAFF
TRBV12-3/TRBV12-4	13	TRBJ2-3	CVNERGPADTQYF
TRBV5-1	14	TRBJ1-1	CASSLAHNRAGAFF
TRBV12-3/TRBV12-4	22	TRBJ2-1	CASRSRTSGGAVGPTWYNEQFF
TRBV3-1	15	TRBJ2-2	CASSQDLGDTGELFF
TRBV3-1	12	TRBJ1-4	CATEDLNEKLFF
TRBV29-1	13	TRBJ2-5	CSVGGGRLKTQYF
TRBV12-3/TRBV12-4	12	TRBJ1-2	CASTPSGYGYTF
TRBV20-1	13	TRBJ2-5	CRASRAGEETQYF
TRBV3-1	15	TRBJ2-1	CAISHLGGPGNEQFF
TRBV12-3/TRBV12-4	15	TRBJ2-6	CASSPGAAGANVLTF
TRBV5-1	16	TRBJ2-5	CASSGITGARQETQYF
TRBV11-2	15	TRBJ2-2	CASSRDRVNTGELFF
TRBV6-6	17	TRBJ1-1	CASRPPLRIVADTEAFF
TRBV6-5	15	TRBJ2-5	CASSYSDRGRETQYF
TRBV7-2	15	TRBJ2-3	CASKGTLALTDTQYF
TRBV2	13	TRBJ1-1	CASRQGPSTEAFF
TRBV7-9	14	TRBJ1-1	CASSLAGSSEEAFF
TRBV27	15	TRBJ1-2	CASSLMGAGGRGYTF
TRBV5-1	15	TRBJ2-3	CASSLAGGMTDTQYF
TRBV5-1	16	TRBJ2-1	CASSLPSPGTYNEQFF
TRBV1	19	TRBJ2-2	CTSSQAGTRGQKNTGELFF
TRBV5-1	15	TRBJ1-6	CASSPAGTDNSPLHF
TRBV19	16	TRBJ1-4	CASHLTPGGINEKLFF
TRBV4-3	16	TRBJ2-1	CASSDGGLAGYNEQFF
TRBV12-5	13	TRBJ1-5	CASGFLEGQPQHF
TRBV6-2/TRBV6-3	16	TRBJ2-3	CASSYTRLADSDTQYF
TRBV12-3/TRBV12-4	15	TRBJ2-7	CASRPPSGGPREQYF
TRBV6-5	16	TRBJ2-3	CASSQTGTGSTDTQYF
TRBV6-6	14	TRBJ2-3	CASIQGLERNTQYF
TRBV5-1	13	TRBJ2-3	CASSLPTTDTQYF
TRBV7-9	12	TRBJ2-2	CASSRNAGELFF
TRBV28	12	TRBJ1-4	CATRRPNEKLFF
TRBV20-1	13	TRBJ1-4	CSAPDRGRKKLFF
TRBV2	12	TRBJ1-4	CASSVWNEKLFF
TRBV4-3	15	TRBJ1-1	CASSHLQGMNTEAFF